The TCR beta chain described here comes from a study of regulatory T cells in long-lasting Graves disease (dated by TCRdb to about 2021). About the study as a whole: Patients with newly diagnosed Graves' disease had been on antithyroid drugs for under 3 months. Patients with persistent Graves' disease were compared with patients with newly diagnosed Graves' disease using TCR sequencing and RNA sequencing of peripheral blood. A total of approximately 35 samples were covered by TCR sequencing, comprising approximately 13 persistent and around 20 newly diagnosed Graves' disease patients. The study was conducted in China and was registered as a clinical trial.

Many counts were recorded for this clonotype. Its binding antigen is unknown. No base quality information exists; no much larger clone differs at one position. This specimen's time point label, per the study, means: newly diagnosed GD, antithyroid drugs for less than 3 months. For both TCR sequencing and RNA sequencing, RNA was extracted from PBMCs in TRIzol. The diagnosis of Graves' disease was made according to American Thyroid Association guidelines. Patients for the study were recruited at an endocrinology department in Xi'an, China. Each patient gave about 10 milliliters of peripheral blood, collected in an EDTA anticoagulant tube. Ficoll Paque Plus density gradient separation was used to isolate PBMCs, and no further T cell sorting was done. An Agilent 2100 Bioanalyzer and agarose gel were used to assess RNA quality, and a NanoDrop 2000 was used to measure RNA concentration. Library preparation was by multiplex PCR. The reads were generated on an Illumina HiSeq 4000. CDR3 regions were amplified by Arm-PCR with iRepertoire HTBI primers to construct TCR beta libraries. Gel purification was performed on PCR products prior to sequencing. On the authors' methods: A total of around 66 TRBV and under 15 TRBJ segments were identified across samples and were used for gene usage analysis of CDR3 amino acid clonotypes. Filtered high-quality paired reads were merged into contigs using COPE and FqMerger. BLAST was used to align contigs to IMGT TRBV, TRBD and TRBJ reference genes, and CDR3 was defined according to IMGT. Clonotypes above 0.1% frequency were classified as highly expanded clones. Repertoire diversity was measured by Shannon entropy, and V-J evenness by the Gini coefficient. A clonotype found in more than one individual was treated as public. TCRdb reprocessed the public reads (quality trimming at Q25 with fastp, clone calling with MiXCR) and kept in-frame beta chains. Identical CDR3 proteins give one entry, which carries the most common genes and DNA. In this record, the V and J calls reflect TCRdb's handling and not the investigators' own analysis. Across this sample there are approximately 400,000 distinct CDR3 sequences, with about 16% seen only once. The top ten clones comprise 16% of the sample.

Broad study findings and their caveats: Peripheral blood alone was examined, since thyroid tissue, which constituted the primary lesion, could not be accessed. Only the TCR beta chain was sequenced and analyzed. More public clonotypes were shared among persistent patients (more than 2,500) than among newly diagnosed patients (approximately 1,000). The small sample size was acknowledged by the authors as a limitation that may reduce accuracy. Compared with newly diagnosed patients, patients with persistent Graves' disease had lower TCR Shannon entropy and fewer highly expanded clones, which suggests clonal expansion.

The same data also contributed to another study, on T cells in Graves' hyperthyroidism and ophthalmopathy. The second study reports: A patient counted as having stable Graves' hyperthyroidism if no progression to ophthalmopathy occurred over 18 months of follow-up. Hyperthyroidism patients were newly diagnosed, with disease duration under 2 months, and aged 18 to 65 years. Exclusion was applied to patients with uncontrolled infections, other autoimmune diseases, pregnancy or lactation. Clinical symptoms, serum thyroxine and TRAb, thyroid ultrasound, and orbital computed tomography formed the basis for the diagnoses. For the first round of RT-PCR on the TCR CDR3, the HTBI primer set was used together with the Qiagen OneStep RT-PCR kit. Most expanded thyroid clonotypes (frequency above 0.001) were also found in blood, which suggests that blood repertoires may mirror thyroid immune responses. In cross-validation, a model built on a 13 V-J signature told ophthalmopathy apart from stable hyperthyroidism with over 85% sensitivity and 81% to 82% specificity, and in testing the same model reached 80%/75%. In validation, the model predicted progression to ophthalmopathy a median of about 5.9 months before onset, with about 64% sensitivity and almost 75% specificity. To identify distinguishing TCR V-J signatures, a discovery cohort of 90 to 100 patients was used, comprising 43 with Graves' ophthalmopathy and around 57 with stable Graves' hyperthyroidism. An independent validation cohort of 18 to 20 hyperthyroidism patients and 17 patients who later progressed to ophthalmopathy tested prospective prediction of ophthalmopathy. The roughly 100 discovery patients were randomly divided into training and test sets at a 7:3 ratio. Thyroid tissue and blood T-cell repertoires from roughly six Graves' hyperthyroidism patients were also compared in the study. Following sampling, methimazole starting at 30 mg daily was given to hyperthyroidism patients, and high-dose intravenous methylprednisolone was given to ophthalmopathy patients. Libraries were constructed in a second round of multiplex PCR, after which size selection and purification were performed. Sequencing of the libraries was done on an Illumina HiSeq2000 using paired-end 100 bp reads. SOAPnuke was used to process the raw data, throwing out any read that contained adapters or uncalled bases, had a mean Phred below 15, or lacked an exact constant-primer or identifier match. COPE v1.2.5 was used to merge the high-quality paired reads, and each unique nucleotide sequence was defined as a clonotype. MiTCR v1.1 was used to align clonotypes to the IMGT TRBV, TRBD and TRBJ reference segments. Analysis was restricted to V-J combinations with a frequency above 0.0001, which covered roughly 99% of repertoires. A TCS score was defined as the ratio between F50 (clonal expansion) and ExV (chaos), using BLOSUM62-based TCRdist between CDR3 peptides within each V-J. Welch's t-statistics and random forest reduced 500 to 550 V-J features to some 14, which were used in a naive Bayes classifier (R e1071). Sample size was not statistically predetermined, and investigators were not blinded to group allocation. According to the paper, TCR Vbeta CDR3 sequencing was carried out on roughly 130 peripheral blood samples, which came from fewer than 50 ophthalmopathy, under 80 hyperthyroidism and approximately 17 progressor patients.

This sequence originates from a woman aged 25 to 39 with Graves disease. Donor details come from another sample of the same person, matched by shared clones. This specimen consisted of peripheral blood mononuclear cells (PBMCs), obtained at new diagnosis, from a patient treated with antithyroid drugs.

The CDR3 corresponds to CASSEGGGQGRNEQFF. The DNA reads TGTGCCAGCAGCGAAGGGGGGGGACAGGGGAGGAATGAGCAGTTCTTC. The chain links TRBV13 with TRBJ2-1; TRBD1 lines up with 10 middle nucleotides. Sequences PRHDT (CDR1) and FYEKMQ (CDR2) are obtained from the germline V gene (reference sequence). The CDR3 measures 16 amino acids from cysteine to phenylalanine. Just CDR3 DNA is preserved here, 48 bases in frame from base 1. From V the trimming removes 5 bases and from J it removes 7 bases, while the gene matches leave 11 bases of the junction unaccounted for.